This T cell receptor beta chain was captured by sequencing in a study of shared T cell receptors in the human thymus. CDR3 size: 18 residues. CDR1 and CDR2 (germline): SNHLY, FYNNEI. The germline V and J ends were trimmed by 5 bases and 5 bases, with 27 bases remaining between them. Some clones are missing from TCRdb's copy, which holds only in-frame ones; the method was immunoSEQ multiplex PCR. The sample has 700,000 or so clones, 70% to 90% seen once; the top ten hold around 0.0099%. This sample also appeared in a second study, on human thymus T cells. That publication notes: Donation came from healthy Finnish infants having corrective surgery for congenital heart defects. Thymus specimens were resections from corrective heart surgery. Within thymic and blood repertoires, V and J gene usage appeared to be biased. Unrelated individuals were reported by related research to share highly overlapping thymic repertoires.

The V gene is TRBV2, the J gene TRBJ1-2; possible D gene TRBD1, 5 bases. The sequence was collected from a girl under three years old with a congenital heart defect. The sequenced sample was thymocytes. DNA of the CDR3: TGTGCCAGCAGTTCAATCCCACACCAGAAGCGGGGCCTATATGGCTACACCTTC. Translated, it gives CASSSIPHQKRGLYGYTF.